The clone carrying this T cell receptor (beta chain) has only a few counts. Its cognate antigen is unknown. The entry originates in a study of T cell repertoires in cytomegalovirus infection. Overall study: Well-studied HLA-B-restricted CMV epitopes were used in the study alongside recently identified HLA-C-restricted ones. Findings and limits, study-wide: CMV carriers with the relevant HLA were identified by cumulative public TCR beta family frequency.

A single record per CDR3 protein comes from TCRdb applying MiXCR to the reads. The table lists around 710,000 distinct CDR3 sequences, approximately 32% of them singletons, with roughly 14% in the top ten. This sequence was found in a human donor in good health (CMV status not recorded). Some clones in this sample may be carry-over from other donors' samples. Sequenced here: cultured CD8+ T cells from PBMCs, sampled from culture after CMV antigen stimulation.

CDR3 region: CASSAGGGGWYNEQFF. DNA of the CDR3: TGTGCCAGCAGCGCCGGGGGAGGGGGCTGGTACAATGAGCAGTTCTTC. This chain links TRBV7-2 with TRBJ2-1, with D perhaps being TRBD1 or TRBD2 (7 bases each). This CDR3 is built from 16 residues. Per germline, CDR1 SGHTA and CDR2 FQGNSA. The germline V and J ends were trimmed by 5 bases and 4 bases, with 18 bases remaining between them.